Listed below are T cell receptor beta chains from one sample, sequenced in a study of cytomegalovirus exposure and HLA in healthy donors. The method was immunoSEQ multiplex PCR; TCRdb's version includes in-frame clones alone and lacks a portion of them. The sample carries about 180,000 clones, roughly nine tenths recorded once. The sample consisted of PBMCs. Source of these receptors: a young man in good health and CMV-seropositive. Each CDR3 is given with its conserved first and last residue. D genes are given only for firm matches. Size is stated for part of the rows, as once, few or many counts, or as a class when the clone is expanded.

J gene,V gene,clone size,D gene,CDR3 protein,CDR3 DNA
TRBJ2-1,TRBV13,NA,TRBD2,CASSPGLAVTYNEQFF,TGTGCCAGCAGCCCCGGACTAGCAGTTACCTACAATGAGCAGTTCTTC
TRBJ2-3,TRBV7-2,NA,TRBD2,CASSFTSLGLGTQYF,TGTGCCAGCAGCTTTACCAGTTTGGGACTAGGTACGCAGTATTTT
TRBJ2-2,TRBV4-1,NA,TRBD1,CASSRPTGGRTGELFF,TGCGCCAGCAGCCGGCCGACAGGGGGCCGAACCGGGGAGCTGTTTTTT
TRBJ2-1,TRBV7-3,NA,TRBD2,CASSQSGRTYNEQFF,TGTGCCAGCAGCCAAAGCGGGAGAACGTACAATGAGCAGTTCTTC
TRBJ2-2,TRBV7-6,NA,TRBD2,CASSLVRASGSEDTGELFF,TGTGCCAGCAGCTTAGTAAGGGCTAGCGGGAGTGAGGACACCGGGGAGCTGTTTTTT
TRBJ1-2,TRBV7-9,few,NA,CASSLGTGDGYTF,TGTGCCAGCAGCTTAGGTACAGGAGATGGCTACACCTTC
TRBJ2-1,TRBV5-1,NA,TRBD2,CASSLTAGGLNEQFF,TGCGCCAGCAGCTTGACAGCGGGGGGACTCAATGAGCAGTTCTTC
TRBJ2-7,TRBV7-9,NA,TRBD1,CASSSQGASIEQYF,TGTGCCAGCAGCTCCCAGGGGGCCTCGATCGAGCAGTACTTC
TRBJ2-1,TRBV4-3,NA,NA,CAAGDSYNEQFF,TGCGCGGCAGGGGACTCCTACAATGAGCAGTTCTTC
TRBJ2-5,TRBV15,NA,NA,CATSRMDYQETQYF,TGTGCCACCAGCAGGATGGACTACCAAGAGACCCAGTACTTC
TRBJ1-1,TRBV11-2,NA,TRBD1,CASSLTGAEAFF,TGTGCCAGCAGCTTGACAGGGGCTGAAGCTTTCTTT
TRBJ1-5,TRBV7-6,NA,TRBD1,CASSRTGEGNQPQHF,TGTGCCAGCAGCCGGACAGGGGAAGGCAATCAGCCCCAGCATTTT
TRBJ2-1,TRBV7-9,NA,NA,CASSPSGVYNEQFF,TGTGCCAGCAGCCCCAGCGGCGTCTACAATGAGCAGTTCTTC
TRBJ2-7,TRBV7-9,few,TRBD2,CASTDGLAGGVQYF,TGTGCCAGCACCGACGGACTAGCGGGGGGGGTGCAGTACTTC
TRBJ2-5,TRBV9,NA,TRBD1,CASSPQGAAQYF,TGTGCCAGCAGCCCTCAGGGGGCGGCCCAGTACTTC
TRBJ2-3,TRBV29-1,NA,TRBD2,CSVEDQGLAADTQYF,TGCAGCGTTGAAGATCAGGGACTAGCAGCAGATACGCAGTATTTT
TRBJ2-7,TRBV18,NA,NA,CASSPSGVYSYEQYF,TGTGCCAGCTCACCATCCGGAGTATACTCCTACGAGCAGTACTTC
TRBJ1-3,TRBV9,NA,NA,CASSVDVGLGGNTIYF,TGTGCCAGCAGCGTAGACGTAGGACTTGGGGGAAACACCATATATTTT
TRBJ2-7,TRBV6-5,once,NA,CASSRDILLGEQYF,TGTGCCAGCAGCCGGGACATTCTCCTAGGCGAGCAGTACTTC
TRBJ2-7,TRBV7-8,NA,NA,CASSLGGQRGSYEQYF,TGTGCCAGCAGCTTGGGGGGACAGCGCGGCTCCTACGAGCAGTACTTC
TRBJ2-7,TRBV7-6,few,TRBD2,CASSHGGLAGSYEQYF,TGTGCCAGCAGCCACGGAGGACTAGCGGGTTCCTACGAGCAGTACTTC
TRBJ2-1,TRBV7-8,once,NA,CATINRIRHRREQFF,TGTGCCACCATCAACCGTATACGACACCGTCGGGAGCAGTTCTTC
TRBJ2-3,TRBV27,NA,NA,CASSTGSDTQYF,TGTGCCAGCAGTACAGGTTCGGATACGCAGTATTTT
TRBJ2-3,TRBV19,NA,NA,CATKPTRADTQYF,TGTGCCACCAAACCCACGCGGGCAGATACGCAGTATTTT
TRBJ2-2,TRBV19,NA,TRBD1,CASMRPPGQGYTGELFF,TGTGCCAGTATGAGACCCCCGGGACAGGGATACACCGGGGAGCTGTTTTTT
TRBJ2-7,TRBV4-3,NA,NA,CASSQGLGSYEQYF,TGCGCCAGCAGCCAAGGACTAGGTTCCTACGAGCAGTACTTC
TRBJ2-7,TRBV9,NA,NA,CASSARGREQYF,TGTGCCAGCAGCGCCCGGGGGCGGGAGCAGTATTTC
TRBJ2-2,TRBV9,NA,NA,CASSVGGSPTGELFF,TGTGCCAGCAGCGTAGGGGGCTCTCCGACCGGGGAGCTGTTTTTT
TRBJ2-2,TRBV27,NA,NA,CASSTYRRGNTGELFF,TGTGCCAGCAGTACCTACCGCAGGGGAAACACCGGGGAGCTGTTTTTT
TRBJ2-3,TRBV9,NA,NA,CASSRSADRRADTQYF,TGTGCCAGCAGCCGTAGCGCCGATCGGCGGGCAGATACGCAGTATTTT
TRBJ1-1,TRBV4-3,NA,TRBD1,CASSQGDSKAFF,TGCGCCAGCAGCCAAGGGGACAGCAAAGCTTTCTTT
TRBJ1-2,TRBV2,once,NA,CASSPDSNYGYTF,TGTGCCAGCAGCCCGGACAGTAACTATGGCTACACCTTC
TRBJ2-1,TRBV4-1,once,TRBD1,CASSPDRGTHNEQFF,TGCGCCAGCAGCCCGGACAGGGGCACCCACAATGAGCAGTTCTTC
TRBJ2-3,TRBV19,NA,NA,CASSISLAIPDTQYF,TGTGCCAGTAGTATAAGCCTAGCTATCCCCGATACGCAGTATTTT
TRBJ2-1,TRBV4-3,NA,NA,CASSQATYYNEQFF,TGCGCCAGCAGCCAAGCCACTTACTACAATGAGCAGTTCTTC
TRBJ2-1,TRBV2,NA,NA,CASSGYYVVAISNEQFF,TGTGCCAGCAGTGGCTACTATGTCGTAGCCATATCCAATGAGCAGTTCTTC
TRBJ1-2,TRBV25-1,NA,TRBD1,CASSQATGRGGSYGYTF,TGTGCCAGCAGCCAGGCCACCGGGAGAGGGGGCAGCTATGGCTACACCTTC
TRBJ1-2,TRBV27,NA,NA,CASSSEYIGATGYTF,TGTGCCAGCAGTTCGGAGTACATTGGGGCGACTGGCTACACCTTC
TRBJ1-2,TRBV30,NA,NA,CAWRDIANYGYTF,TGTGCCTGGCGGGACATAGCTAACTATGGCTACACCTTC
TRBJ2-7,TRBV11-1,NA,TRBD1,CASSPRTGGLYEQYF,TGTGCCAGCAGCCCGAGGACAGGGGGCCTCTACGAGCAGTACTTC
TRBJ2-7,TRBV5-4,NA,NA,CASSLHGRTDTYEQYF,TGTGCCAGCAGCTTGCATGGTAGGACAGACACTTACGAGCAGTACTTC
TRBJ2-7,TRBV5-4,few,NA,CASSLGSAYEQYF,TGTGCCAGCAGCTTGGGTTCGGCCTACGAGCAGTACTTC
TRBJ2-5,TRBV2,NA,NA,CASSRGPGAGTETQYF,TGTGCCAGCAGCCGAGGACCCGGGGCGGGAACAGAGACCCAGTACTTC
TRBJ1-1,TRBV7-2,NA,NA,CASSVIGNTEAFF,TGTGCCAGCAGCGTCATCGGGAACACTGAAGCTTTCTTT
TRBJ1-4,TRBV5-1,NA,NA,CASSPTPPAGSEKLFF,TGCGCCAGCAGCCCGACCCCCCCAGCCGGGAGTGAAAAACTGTTTTTT
TRBJ2-7,TRBV2,NA,TRBD2,CASSGLAGEGEQYF,TGTGCCAGCAGTGGACTAGCGGGAGAGGGGGAGCAGTACTTC
TRBJ2-1,TRBV27,NA,TRBD2,CASSSGLASYNEQFF,TGTGCCAGCAGTTCGGGACTAGCCTCCTACAATGAGCAGTTCTTC
TRBJ1-1,TRBV2,NA,TRBD1,CASASGQANTEAFF,TGTGCCAGCGCCTCGGGACAGGCGAACACTGAAGCTTTCTTT
TRBJ1-1,TRBV27,NA,NA,CASSFSRRNTEAFF,TGTGCCAGCAGTTTTTCTAGGAGGAACACTGAAGCTTTCTTT
TRBJ1-2,TRBV6-6,NA,NA,CASSYLFNYGYTF,TGTGCCAGCAGTTACCTTTTTAACTATGGCTACACCTTC
TRBJ1-3,TRBV12-5,NA,TRBD1,CASGLVLDRSSGNTIYF,TGTGCTAGTGGTTTGGTACTGGACAGGAGCTCTGGAAACACCATATATTTT
TRBJ2-7,TRBV9,NA,TRBD1,CASSVDGQDTYEQYF,TGTGCCAGCAGCGTAGACGGACAGGACACCTACGAGCAGTACTTC
TRBJ2-7,TRBV6-5,NA,NA,CASSYRQREYEQYF,TGTGCCAGCAGTTACAGGCAGAGGGAATACGAGCAGTACTTC
TRBJ1-5,TRBV7-2,NA,NA,CASSLGQSNQPQHF,TGTGCCAGCAGCTTAGGACAGAGCAATCAGCCCCAGCATTTT
TRBJ1-2,TRBV28,NA,TRBD1,CASTAGTDYGYTF,TGTGCCAGCACCGCTGGGACAGACTATGGCTACACCTTC
TRBJ2-1,TRBV7-9,NA,TRBD1,CASSILQPGQGSRREQFF,TGTGCCAGCAGCATTCTCCAGCCGGGACAGGGTTCGCGGAGGGAGCAGTTCTTC